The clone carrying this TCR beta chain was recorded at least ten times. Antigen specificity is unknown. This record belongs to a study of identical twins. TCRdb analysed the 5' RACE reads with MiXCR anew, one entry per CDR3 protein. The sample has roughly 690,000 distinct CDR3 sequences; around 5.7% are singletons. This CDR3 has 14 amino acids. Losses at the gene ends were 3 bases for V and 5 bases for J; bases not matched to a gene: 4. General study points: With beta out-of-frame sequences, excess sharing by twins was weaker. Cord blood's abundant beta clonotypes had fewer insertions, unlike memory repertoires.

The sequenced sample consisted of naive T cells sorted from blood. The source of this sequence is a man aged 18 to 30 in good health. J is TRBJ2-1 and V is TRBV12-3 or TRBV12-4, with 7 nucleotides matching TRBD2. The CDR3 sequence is CASSFGRVNNEQFF. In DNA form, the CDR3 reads TGTGCCAGCAGTTTTGGGAGGGTCAACAATGAGCAGTTCTTC.